This TCR beta chain was profiled in a study of radiotherapy plus CTLA-4 blockade in lung cancer. Overall study: Disease control was present in more than 30% of patients, and objective responses in under 20%.

From germline, CDR1 is SEHNR and CDR2 FQNEAQ (reference sequence). CDR3 length: 13 amino acids. Trimming pared 7 bases from V and 5 bases from J, leaving 15 bases between. Profiled with immunoSEQ multiplex PCR; TCRdb holds only in-frame clones, not every one. Among approximately 94,000 clones listed, approximately 82% were seen once. Focal radiation and CTLA-4 blockade (ipilimumab) were tested in chemo-refractory metastatic non-small-cell lung cancer patients. The study's findings and limits: Blood TCR clones of tumor origin expanded after radiotherapy plus ipilimumab. The authors reported that early blood T cell clone dynamics, with interferon-beta, best predicted response.

With respect to this clone: What it binds is not known.

The chain couples TRBV7-9 to TRBJ2-7, with a tentative D call TRBD2 (5 bases). This sequence was found in a human donor with non-small cell lung cancer that progressed on radiotherapy plus ipilimumab. The source material was peripheral blood, sampled from a patient treated with radiotherapy plus ipilimumab. The CDR3 DNA follows: TGTGCCAGCACCCCAACTCGGGAACACGAGCAGTACTTC. Amino acids: CASTPTREHEQYF.